This TCR beta chain emerged from a study of cytomegalovirus exposure and HLA in healthy donors. Study in general: According to later analysis, the same platform produced the approximately 120 validation and about 700 first-cohort repertoires.

V lost 3 bases, J lost 7 bases, and 8 bases lay in between. This CDR3 spans 11 amino acids. The V gene's germline CDR1 is SGHDT and CDR2 YYEEEE. Whole-study findings and limits: Confirmation in vitro established that three CMV-associated chains were specific for CMV antigens.

A note on this clone: Its antigen is unknown.

Assay used: immunoSEQ multiplex PCR; TCRdb lists only in-frame clones, some missing. The sample has 200,000 or so clones; 75% to 95% are singletons. The donors were members of the validation cohort, which comprised under 150 subjects and was separate from the first cohort of 670 or so subjects. This TCR came from a woman aged 18 to 35 in good health and CMV-seronegative. The sequencing input was PBMCs. The chain combines TRBV5-6 with TRBJ2-7; no definite D call. Here the CDR3 DNA reads TGTGCCAGCAGCTCCCTGAGTGAGCAGTACTTC. Protein: CASSSLSEQYF.